These T cell receptor beta chains were read from a single sample in a study of regulatory T cells in long-lasting Graves disease. TCRdb re-analysed the multiplex PCR reads in MiXCR, keeping a single row per CDR3 protein. The sample consists of about 660,000 distinct CDR3 sequences, around 30% of them appearing once. The source material was peripheral blood mononuclear cells (PBMCs), sampled when the disease was refractory, from a patient treated with antithyroid drugs. All receptors come from a female donor with Graves disease. Both conserved end residues are part of each CDR3. Not all rows give a size; the values are once, few, many and, for expanded clones, a class.

length | J | size | V | CDR3
15 | TRBJ2-2 | many | TRBV11-2 | CASSQPTGRTGELFF
11 | TRBJ1-2 | few | TRBV29-1 | CSVEEGNGYTF
13 | TRBJ1-5 | many | TRBV28 | CASRQQGDQPQHF
13 | TRBJ1-2 | NA | TRBV2 | CASSEFGDYGYTF
14 | TRBJ1-1 | NA | TRBV9 | CASSGGTQNTEAFF
10 | TRBJ1-2 | NA | TRBV20-1 | CSARDRSYTF
14 | TRBJ1-4 | NA | TRBV27 | CASSEEATNEKLFF
13 | TRBJ1-2 | few | TRBV5-6 | CASNLEGWPGYTF
14 | TRBJ1-1 | NA | TRBV6-5 | CASSSPPENTEAFF
13 | TRBJ1-4 | NA | TRBV5-8 | CASSFRSNEKLFF
14 | TRBJ1-2 | NA | TRBV3-1 | CASSQDSRAHGYTF
14 | TRBJ1-5 | few | TRBV5-6 | CASSLAAARQPQHF
14 | TRBJ2-5 | many | TRBV4-1 | CASSQDPSQETQYF
16 | TRBJ1-5 | NA | TRBV19 | CASSNPGPGGNQPQHF
14 | TRBJ1-2 | NA | TRBV6-9 | CASSWVPGGNGYTF
14 | TRBJ1-4 | NA | TRBV20-1 | CSATPTGGDEKLFF
14 | TRBJ1-1 | NA | TRBV20-1 | CSAPDPTGTIEAFF
11 | TRBJ2-7 | many | TRBV3-1 | CASSQGTVGYF
15 | TRBJ2-1 | few | TRBV20-1 | CSARGTSGGYNEQFF
15 | TRBJ2-7 | NA | TRBV28 | CASSLSGTSGSEQYF
15 | TRBJ2-2 | few | TRBV6-2/TRBV6-3 | CASSYPTSGSGELFF
13 | TRBJ1-1 | NA | TRBV12-3/TRBV12-4 | CASKPSRVTEAFF
13 | TRBJ1-2 | NA | TRBV24-1 | CATSDGQSYGYTF
14 | TRBJ1-2 | few | TRBV4-2 | CASSQEAEGGGYTF
14 | TRBJ1-2 | NA | TRBV15 | CATSRDSDKTGYTF
13 | TRBJ1-1 | NA | TRBV7-9 | CAIPGRENTEAFF
15 | TRBJ1-2 | NA | TRBV28 | CASSSGAGGTRGYTF
16 | TRBJ2-6 | NA | TRBV5-1 | CASSQGQSSGANVLTF
13 | TRBJ1-4 | NA | TRBV30 | CAWNRVGSEKLFF
15 | TRBJ2-1 | NA | TRBV7-9 | CASTERAGVGNEQFF
15 | TRBJ2-7 | few | TRBV20-1 | CSASRWDRVTYEQYF
15 | TRBJ1-2 | NA | TRBV3-1 | CASSQEGATPYGYTF
15 | TRBJ2-5 | few | TRBV9 | CASSTGLAVQETQYF
14 | TRBJ1-5 | NA | TRBV12-3/TRBV12-4 | CASSLAGSHQPQHF
13 | TRBJ2-7 | many | TRBV20-1 | CSATRLAGSEQYF
14 | TRBJ1-2 | many | TRBV11-2 | CASSLNGLNYGYTF
15 | TRBJ1-2 | once | TRBV20-1 | CSARGRQGVNHGYTF